This T cell receptor beta chain appears in the sequencing data of a study of blood T cells in healthy people across ages (dated by TCRdb to the mid-2010s). Broadly, across the study: In model experiments, template switching captured roughly one uniquely barcoded TCR beta cDNA molecule for every two T cells. The study measured age-related changes in TCR beta repertoire diversity using deep sequencing normalized with unique cDNA molecular identifiers. Donors were grouped into four age groups: young (average 16 years), middle-aged (39), aged (about 59) and long-lived (about 82). The study analyzed two additional independent replicas of 1 million unique cDNA reads from the same blood draw for two donors, one aged 18 to 30 and one aged 80 or older.

The library came from 5' RACE. TCRdb lists the instrument as Illumina HiSeq 2500. A second PCR of roughly 7 to 11 cycles was performed with a sample-barcoded 5' primer and a J-beta primer mix. Each TCR beta cDNA molecule received a unique molecular identifier from a template-switch 5' adaptor carrying 12 random nucleotides. At least 2.5 million CDR3-containing paired-end reads were obtained from each sample. First-strand cDNA synthesis was performed from all RNA using the Mint cDNA synthesis kit, with priming by a TRBC-specific oligonucleotide. Following uracil-DNA glycosylase treatment, all cDNA underwent a first 18-cycle PCR with the universal primers M1SS and BC2_uni_R. Regarding the original processing steps: For normalization, 1 million high-quality reads were randomly selected from each sample, with every read carrying a distinct molecular identifier. Reads sharing molecular identifiers were discarded rather than binned into consensus sequences. CDR3 identification, clonotype clustering and error correction used MiTCR with a Q25 quality threshold and the strictest error-elimination algorithm. A nonparametric unseen species model using Euler transformation provided a lower-bound estimate of total TCR beta diversity. TCRdb reworked the public reads: Q25 trimming with fastp, MiXCR clone assembly, productive beta chains retained. Identical CDR3 protein sequences are pooled into one entry, listed with their most common genes and DNA. These V and J calls originate from TCRdb's pipeline instead of the authors' own analysis. For this sample there are some 1,000,000 distinct CDR3 sequences; approximately 25% appear just once. 0.65% to 0.75% of the sample belongs to the ten largest clones.

As for this clonotype: Its antigen is unknown. It has no much larger one-base neighbor in the sample; base qualities were not kept.

Donors were 39 systemically healthy Caucasian individuals from Russia aged roughly 6 to 90 years. Each donor gave 8 to 10 milliliters of peripheral blood, drawn into EDTA-treated Vacutainer tubes. Ficoll-Paque density-gradient centrifugation was used to isolate PBMCs, with at least 6.5 million per sample. Total RNA, at least 6 micrograms per sample, was extracted from PBMCs with Trizol reagent. For every donor, flow cytometry on a PBMC aliquot measured the percentage of naive CD45RAhigh/CD27high T cells. The germline V gene supplies CDR1 MNHEY and CDR2 SVGAGI. Germline trimming: 5 bases from V, 8 bases from J; junction bases outside gene matches: 12. From the cysteine up to the phenylalanine, the CDR3 has a length of 16 residues. The CDR3 DNA has 48 bases and is translated from base 1. What the research found in general, with its limitations: Observed TCR beta diversity correlated strongly with the percentage of naive T cells measured by flow cytometry. As age increased, observed TCR beta diversity per million T cells dropped in a roughly linear way, and a significant reduction was already evident by age about 36. Because profiling used bulk unsorted PBMCs, naive and antigen-experienced compartments could not be compared conclusively. Estimates of total diversity based on one million sequenced T cells were considered lower bounds and underestimates. Compared with the aged group, the long-lived group had more naive CD4+ T cells, fewer expanded clones and increased TCR diversity, a pattern suggesting age selection. Because donor CMV infection status was unknown, age-related changes in expanded clonotypes were potentially confounded.

Separately, the same data were catalogued under a study of T cells of mothers and their children. The second study also describes: The donors were nine systemically healthy Caucasian individuals, made up of three mothers and their six children. cDNA synthesis used all of the extracted RNA, with approximately 1.4 ug of RNA in each 15 ul reaction. Sample barcodes and 2-4 random nucleotides were added via the M1S primer in the second PCR. Each mother yielded over 9.5 million TCR beta CDR3 reads and each child about 3 million reads. TCR recombination output is similarly shaped by thymic selection in related and unrelated pairs, with a minor effect exerted by inherited differences. Normalized repertoire overlap in related mother-child pairs was always slightly higher than in unrelated mother-child pairs, but the difference was never significant. With a sensitivity of 90 to 100 clones per million clonotypes, no persistent microchimeric T cell clones were detected. The study used deep NGS to compare TCR beta repertoires of mothers and children, seeking features distinguishing related mother-child pairs from unrelated individuals. Mothers averaged around 43 +/- 4 years of age and children averaged around 10 +/- 4 years. After adapters were ligated using NEBNext reagents, the libraries underwent 100+100 nt paired-end sequencing on an Illumina HiSeq 2000. Mother and child libraries were prepared a month apart and sequenced in separate runs to prevent cross-contamination. For each donor, between about 500,000 and 2,200,000 distinct TCR beta clonotypes were identified. Naive TCR beta clonotypes were estimated from low-frequency clonotypes matched to each donor's FACS-determined naive share, without sorting.

What was sequenced was blood. The chain employs TRBV6-5 and TRBJ2-1, and 10 bases in between align with TRBD2. This TCR came from a girl aged 2-15 years in good health. The nucleotide sequence is TGTGCCAGCAGTCCCTCGGGACTAGCGTTTGGCGATGAGCAGTTCTTC. Translated, this gives CASSPSGLAFGDEQFF.